This paragraph reports one T cell receptor beta chain. What it binds is not known. One junction end disagrees with the germline gene, perhaps due to a read error. Participants had chemo-refractory metastatic non-small-cell lung cancer and were treated with focal radiation plus ipilimumab CTLA-4 blockade. Using immunoSEQ multiplex PCR, the repertoire was profiled, and TCRdb retains in-frame clones only, with some absent. The sample contains fewer than 70,000 clones, 79% of which appear only once. This sample was taken from a study of radiotherapy plus CTLA-4 blockade in lung cancer. Looking at the study overall: Objective response rate was 18%; disease control rate, approximately 28%. Study findings and constraints: Following radiotherapy plus ipilimumab, tumor-derived TCR clones expanded in the blood. Reported findings show early blood T cell clone dynamics, with interferon-beta, best predicted response.

The length of the CDR3 is 16 residues. Germline CDR1 LNHNV, CDR2 YYDKDF (reference sequence). This sample comprised peripheral blood, obtained from a patient treated with radiotherapy plus ipilimumab. The chain employs TRBV15 and TRBJ2-6; D not resolved. The TCR comes from a human donor with non-small cell lung cancer who had a complete response to radiotherapy plus ipilimumab. Here the CDR3 DNA reads TGTGCCACCAGCGGAGAAAGCCTCTCTGGGGCCAACGTCCTGACTTTC. This translates into CATSGESLSGANVLTF.